The rows below give T cell receptor beta chains drawn from one sample of a study of shared clonotypes between healthy human individuals. Using immunoSEQ multiplex PCR, the repertoire was profiled, and TCRdb retains in-frame clones only, with some absent. This sample has about 530,000 clones, with almost 80% found just once. Sequencing was carried out using PBMCs. The receptors stem from a middle-aged woman in good health. Some clones in this sample may be carry-over from other donors' samples. Both conserved end residues are part of each CDR3. D genes are given only for firm matches. Clone size is given for some rows only: seen once, a few or many times, or a class if the clone is expanded.

size: few; D: NA; V: TRBV7-8; J: TRBJ1-5; CDR3: CASSPDRNQPQHF; DNA: TGTGCCAGCAGCCCCGACAGGAATCAGCCCCAGCATTTT
size: NA; D: TRBD2; V: TRBV6-1; J: TRBJ2-7; CDR3: CASRFLVAGVYEQYF; DNA: TGTGCCAGCAGATTCCTAGTAGCGGGAGTGTACGAGCAGTACTTC
size: once; D: TRBD1; V: TRBV5-1; J: TRBJ2-7; CDR3: CASSPDRVQAYEQYF; DNA: TGCGCCAGCAGCCCGGACAGGGTACAGGCCTACGAGCAGTACTTC
size: NA; D: NA; V: TRBV4-3; J: TRBJ2-2; CDR3: CASSQVAMNTGELFF; DNA: TGCGCCAGCAGCCAAGTGGCCATGAACACCGGGGAGCTGTTTTTT
size: once; D: NA; V: TRBV9; J: TRBJ1-1; CDR3: CASSVERNTEAFF; DNA: TGTGCCAGCAGCGTAGAACGGAACACTGAAGCTTTCTTT
size: NA; D: TRBD1; V: TRBV19; J: TRBJ1-3; CDR3: CASTGQGGNTIYF; DNA: TGTGCCAGTACCGGACAGGGCGGAAACACCATATATTTT
size: NA; D: TRBD2; V: TRBV27; J: TRBJ2-1; CDR3: CASSPEGLGGDEQFF; DNA: TGTGCCAGCAGCCCCGAGGGACTAGGAGGAGATGAGCAGTTCTTC
size: few; D: NA; V: TRBV19; J: TRBJ2-5; CDR3: CASSIRQQETQYF; DNA: TGTGCCAGTAGTATTCGACAGCAAGAGACCCAGTACTTC
size: NA; D: NA; V: TRBV18; J: TRBJ2-1; CDR3: CASSTFAWYDSYNEQFF; DNA: TGTGCCAGCTCGACATTTGCTTGGTACGACTCCTACAATGAGCAGTTCTTC
size: NA; D: TRBD2; V: TRBV28; J: TRBJ2-4; CDR3: CASSSSGAGGDIQYF; DNA: TGTGCCAGCAGCTCTTCGGGCGCGGGAGGGGACATTCAGTACTTC
size: NA; D: TRBD2; V: TRBV5-1; J: TRBJ2-1; CDR3: CASSIQAGYNEQFF; DNA: TGCGCCAGCAGCATCCAAGCGGGATACAATGAGCAGTTCTTC
size: NA; D: NA; V: TRBV11-1; J: TRBJ1-5; CDR3: CASSLGVRQPQHF; DNA: TGTGCCAGCAGCTTGGGGGTAAGGCAGCCCCAGCATTTT
size: NA; D: NA; V: TRBV7-2; J: TRBJ1-6; CDR3: CASSLASPGQGNSPLHF; DNA: TGTGCCAGCAGCTTAGCCTCCCCGGGGCAGGGAAATTCACCCCTCCACTTT
size: NA; D: TRBD1; V: TRBV19; J: TRBJ2-7; CDR3: CASSTPGTAYEQYF; DNA: TGTGCCAGTAGTACCCCGGGGACAGCCTACGAGCAGTACTTC
size: NA; D: NA; V: TRBV28; J: TRBJ2-5; CDR3: CASSPPGRETQYF; DNA: TGTGCCAGCAGCCCCCCGGGCCGAGAGACCCAGTACTTC
size: NA; D: NA; V: TRBV15; J: TRBJ2-6; CDR3: CATSRDLPAPGTSSSGANVLTF; DNA: TGTGCCACCAGCAGAGATCTACCGGCCCCTGGGACAAGCAGCTCTGGGGCCAACGTCCTGACTTTC
size: many; D: TRBD2; V: TRBV5-6; J: TRBJ2-5; CDR3: CASSSRGTETQYF; DNA: TGTGCCAGCAGCTCGCGGGGGACGGAGACCCAGTACTTC
size: NA; D: TRBD2; V: TRBV7-6; J: TRBJ2-7; CDR3: CASSEVAGGYEQYF; DNA: TGTGCCAGCAGCGAGGTAGCGGGAGGGTACGAGCAGTACTTC
size: NA; D: NA; V: TRBV6-5; J: TRBJ2-5; CDR3: CASSSGSTETQYF; DNA: TGTGCCAGCAGTTCGGGCAGCACCGAGACCCAGTACTTC
size: once; D: TRBD2; V: TRBV7-9; J: TRBJ2-1; CDR3: CASSFSGRWNNEQFF; DNA: TGTGCCAGCAGCTTTAGCGGGAGATGGAACAATGAGCAGTTCTTC
size: few; D: TRBD1; V: TRBV6-1; J: TRBJ2-7; CDR3: CASRSTGDNEQYF; DNA: TGTGCCAGCAGATCGACAGGGGACAACGAGCAGTACTTC
size: NA; D: NA; V: TRBV4-1; J: TRBJ2-7; CDR3: CASSQGEGSSYEQYF; DNA: TGCGCCAGCAGCCAAGGAGAAGGATCATCCTACGAGCAGTACTTC
size: NA; D: TRBD2; V: TRBV30; J: TRBJ2-7; CDR3: CAWMEAGGAYEQYF; DNA: TGTGCCTGGATGGAGGCGGGAGGGGCCTACGAGCAGTACTTC
size: NA; D: TRBD2; V: TRBV7-9; J: TRBJ2-5; CDR3: CASSKTTSGIETQYF; DNA: TGTGCCAGCAGCAAAACGACTAGCGGGATAGAGACCCAGTACTTC
size: NA; D: NA; V: TRBV28; J: TRBJ2-5; CDR3: CASSFGRETQYF; DNA: TGTGCCAGCAGTTTTGGGAGAGAGACCCAGTACTTC
size: NA; D: NA; V: TRBV20-1; J: TRBJ2-3; CDR3: CSATVSDTQYF; DNA: TGCAGTGCCACAGTCTCGGATACGCAGTATTTT
size: NA; D: NA; V: TRBV7-2; J: TRBJ1-5; CDR3: CASRPGEWFNQPQHF; DNA: TGTGCCAGCAGGCCCGGGGAATGGTTCAATCAGCCCCAGCATTTT
size: NA; D: NA; V: TRBV27; J: TRBJ2-7; CDR3: CASSFLLGIGIYEQYF; DNA: TGTGCCAGCAGTTTTCTCCTAGGGATTGGAATCTACGAGCAGTACTTC
size: NA; D: NA; V: TRBV6-1; J: TRBJ1-3; CDR3: CASSEGFSGRQYF; DNA: TGTGCCAGCAGTGAAGGCTTCTCGGGCCGCCAATATTTT
size: NA; D: NA; V: TRBV7-3; J: TRBJ2-7; CDR3: CASSFRGPPYEQYF; DNA: TGTGCCAGCAGCTTCCGGGGTCCCCCCTACGAGCAGTACTTC
size: NA; D: TRBD2; V: TRBV10-3; J: TRBJ2-3; CDR3: CAISGGGATDTQYF; DNA: TGTGCCATCAGTGGGGGGGGAGCCACAGATACGCAGTATTTT
size: NA; D: TRBD1; V: TRBV2; J: TRBJ1-5; CDR3: CACSGGGGNQPQHF; DNA: TGTGCCTGCAGTGGAGGAGGGGGCAACCAGCCCCAGCATTTT